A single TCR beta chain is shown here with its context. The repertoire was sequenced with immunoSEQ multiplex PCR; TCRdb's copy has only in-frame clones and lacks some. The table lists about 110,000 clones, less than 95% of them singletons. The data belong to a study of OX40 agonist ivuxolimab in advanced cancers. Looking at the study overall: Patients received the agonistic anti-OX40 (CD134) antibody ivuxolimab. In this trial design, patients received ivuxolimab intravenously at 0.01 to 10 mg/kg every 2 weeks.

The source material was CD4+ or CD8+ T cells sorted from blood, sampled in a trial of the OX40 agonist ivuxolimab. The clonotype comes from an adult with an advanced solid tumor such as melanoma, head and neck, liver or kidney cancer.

The CDR3 protein is CASSSRDLQFF. CDR3 in DNA: TGTGCCAGCAGCTCCCGGGACCTTCAGTTCTTC. This sequence joins TRBV7-2 and TRBJ2-1; D possibly uses TRBD1 or TRBD2 (5 bases each). The CDR3 contains 11 residues. The ends were cut back, 4 bases at V and 13 bases at J, with 11 bases in the middle. The V gene's germline CDR1 is SGHTA and CDR2 FQGNSA.